The 30 T cell receptor beta chains listed next were all sequenced from one sample in a study of vaccination and CD4 T cells after COVID-19. Oncomine TCR Beta short-read sequencing was applied to DNA from cultured CD4+ T cells. A single record per CDR3 protein comes from TCRdb applying MiXCR to the PCR reads. The sample comprises approximately 8,200 distinct CDR3 sequences, approximately 50% of which are singletons, and roughly a quarter rests with the top ten. Treatment specified: roughly 10-day PBMC culture with coronavirus spike peptide pools or control peptides (ViraFEST assay). For these TCRs, the target antigens are not known. What was sequenced was CD4+ T cells from blood, cultured in vitro. The receptors were gathered from a human donor who had recovered from COVID-19.

The DNA of the CDR3 is TGTGCCAGCAGCATATCAGGGGTACCTCTCTACGAGCAGTACTTC. Amino acids: CASSISGVPLYEQYF. The rearrangement joins TRBV7-9 to TRBJ2-7; a possible D gene is TRBD1 (6 bases). The CDR3 spans 15 residues. Trimming removed 5 bases from V and 3 bases from J, with 17 bases in between. Germline V lookup: CDR1 SEHNR, CDR2 FQNEAQ (reference sequence).

This chain connects TRBV20-1 to TRBJ1-5; TRBD1 matches at 7 bases. The germline V gene encodes CDR1 DFQATT and CDR2 SNEGSKA (reference sequence). The CDR3 spans 15 residues. The junction had 8 bases not matched to a gene; V was cut back by 6 bases and J by 0 bases. CDR3 loop: CSATRGGYSNQPQHF. CDR3 DNA sequence: TGCAGTGCGACCAGGGGGGGATATAGCAATCAGCCCCAGCATTTT.

V gene TRBV20-1 combines with J gene TRBJ2-7; D is perhaps TRBD2 (6 bases). This CDR3 contains 11 residues. The germline V gene has CDR1 DFQATT and CDR2 SNEGSKA (reference sequence). Trimming left V 7 bases short and J 3 bases short, with 10 bases between. CDR3: CSGISGYEQYF. The CDR3 region has the DNA TGCAGTGGGATTAGCGGCTACGAGCAGTACTTC.

The chain combines TRBV20-1 with TRBJ1-2; D is perhaps TRBD1 (6 bases). V lost 6 bases and J lost 2, with 16 bases in between. The CDR3 consists of 14 residues. Germline lookup yields CDR1 DFQATT and CDR2 SNEGSKA (reference sequence). CDR3 region: CSAPPGQTNYGYTF. For the CDR3, the DNA is TGCAGTGCCCCGCCCGGACAGACGAACTATGGCTACACCTTC.

The V and J genes are TRBV15 and TRBJ1-2, with 11 bases fitting TRBD1. After removal of 5 bases from V and 5 bases from J, the junction contained 7 bases not matched to a gene. The CDR3 runs 15 residues. Germline CDR1 reads LNHNV; CDR2 reads YYDKDF (reference sequence). CDR3 residues: CATSRGQGARYGYTF. In nucleotides, the CDR3 is TGTGCCACCAGCCGCGGACAGGGGGCAAGGTATGGCTACACCTTC.

The V gene is TRBV6-5, the J gene TRBJ2-7; possibly TRBD2 for D (5 bases). The CDR3 has 14 residues. V shed 3 bases and J shed 4 bases, with 13 bases lying between them. Germline lookup yields CDR1 MNHEY and CDR2 SVGAGI. The CDR3 nucleotides are TGTGCCAGCAGTTATACTAGTATTGGGTACGAGCAGTACTTC. Its translation is CASSYTSIGYEQYF.

This clonotype has more than one count but fewer than ten. The V call is TRBV7-2, the J call TRBJ1-2, with TRBD1 matching over 7 bases. The CDR3 contains 13 residues. Germline V CDR1 and CDR2: SGHTA, FQGNSA. The ends lost 2 bases at V and 5 bases at J; junction bases unmatched: 2. DNA of the CDR3: TGTGCCAGCAGCTTACAACAGGGGTATGGCTACACCTTC. Its protein is CASSLQQGYGYTF.

The chain recombines TRBV7-6 with TRBJ2-1, with 10 bases aligning to TRBD2. After removal of 6 bases from V and 9 bases from J, the junction contained 8 bases not matched to a gene. Germline CDR1 is SGHVS and CDR2 is FNYEAQ. The CDR3 covers 14 residues. CDR3 nucleotide sequence: TGTGCCAGCAGGCGGACTAGCGGAGCCAGTGAGCAGTTCTTC. This sequence encodes CASRRTSGASEQFF.

The rearrangement links TRBV7-2 to TRBJ2-7; 8 bases fit TRBD1. The CDR3 covers 14 residues. The V segment lost 1 base and the J segment 4 bases; nucleotides outside the gene matches: 3. Germline CDR1 SGHTA, CDR2 FQGNSA. The CDR3 spells CASSLGTGIYEQYF. The CDR3 DNA reads TGTGCCAGCAGCTTAGGGACAGGGATATACGAGCAGTACTTC.

This rearrangement joins TRBV6-5 to TRBJ1-1; the D is unclear. V lost 4 bases and J lost 8, with 8 bases in between. Germline lookup yields CDR1 MNHEY and CDR2 SVGAGI. The CDR3 extends over 11 amino acids. CDR3: CASSSGREAFF. The CDR3 bases are TGTGCCAGCAGTTCGGGAAGGGAAGCTTTCTTT.

The CDR3 nucleotides read TGTGCCAGCAGCTTAGACAGGGATCAGCCCCAGCATTTT. Its protein is CASSLDRDQPQHF. The rearrangement uses TRBV7-2 and TRBJ1-5, with D possibly TRBD1 on 6 matching bases. CDR1 and CDR2 from the germline V gene are SGHTA and FQGNSA. The germline V and J ends were trimmed by 1 base and 5 bases, with 6 bases remaining between them. The CDR3 is 13 amino acids. Together with reference TRBV7-2 and TRBJ1-5, the CDR3 gives the full variable domain: GAGVSQSPSNKVTEKGKDVELRCDPISGHTALYWYRQSLGQGLEFLIYFQGNSAPDKSGLPSDRFSAERTGGSVSTLTIQRTQQEDSAVYLCASSLDRDQPQHFGDGTRLSIL.

The chain combines TRBV24-1 with TRBJ2-5, with D hard to call. Germline lookup yields CDR1 KGHDR and CDR2 SFDVKD. The CDR3 has 13 residues. V dropped 6 bases and J dropped 5 bases, with 12 bases sitting between them. This CDR3 reads CATSLSGYETQYF. CDR3 coding DNA: TGTGCCACCAGTCTCTCGGGTTATGAGACCCAGTACTTC.

The chain uses TRBV20-1 and TRBJ2-7, with TRBD2 matching 9 bases. Germline trimming cut 1 base from V and 2 bases from J; bases unmatched to any gene: 3. Germline lookup yields CDR1 DFQATT and CDR2 SNEGSKA (reference sequence). The CDR3 is 14 residues long. CDR3 residues: CSARGTSAPYEQYF. CDR3 DNA sequence: TGCAGTGCTAGAGGGACTAGCGCCCCCTACGAGCAGTACTTC.

The V call is TRBV20-1, the J call TRBJ1-6; 7 bases line up with TRBD1. V dropped 4 bases and J dropped 8; count of bases not matched to a gene: 5. The CDR3 extends over 13 amino acids. CDR1 and CDR2 from the germline V gene are DFQATT and SNEGSKA (reference sequence). DNA for the CDR3: TGCAGTGCTATCCAGCAGGGGGATTCACCCCTCCACTTT. It encodes CSAIQQGDSPLHF.

A single count supports this clonotype. The V and J genes are TRBV6-1 and TRBJ1-2; D call uncertain. CDR1 MNHNS and CDR2 SASEGT come from the germline V gene. Trimming took off 7 bases at V and 7 bases at J, with 13 bases between the two ends. CDR3 length equals 12 residues. The CDR3 region is CASTGRSGGYTF. The CDR3 DNA reads TGTGCCAGCACGGGAAGAAGCGGTGGCTACACCTTC.

The chain combines TRBV6-5 with TRBJ2-7, with D perhaps assigned TRBD1 or TRBD2 (5 bases each). Germline CDR1 and CDR2: MNHEY and SVGAGI. V dropped 2 bases and J dropped 0 bases, with 11 bases sitting between them. The CDR3 loop spans 15 amino acids. The DNA for the CDR3 is TGTGCCAGCAGTTACACGGGACCCAGCTCCTACGAGCAGTACTTC. This encodes CASSYTGPSSYEQYF.

The V gene is TRBV20-1, the J gene TRBJ2-7, with unresolved D. The CDR3 loop spans 13 amino acids. From germline, CDR1 is DFQATT and CDR2 SNEGSKA (reference sequence). Trimming removed 3 bases from V and 3 bases from J, with 12 bases in between. The CDR3 sequence: CSASKGTFYEQYF. The DNA of the CDR3 is TGCAGTGCTAGTAAAGGCACATTCTACGAGCAGTACTTC.

The chain links TRBV28 to TRBJ2-5; D may match TRBD1 or TRBD2 (5 bases each). The V end was cut by 6 bases, the J end by 6 bases, with 20 bases between. Per the germline V gene, CDR1 is MDHEN and CDR2 is SYDVKM. The CDR3 has 15 amino acids. The CDR3 DNA sequence: TGTGCCAGCAGGGCTCCGGGACCAGCAAGTCAGACCCAGTACTTC. The encoded protein is CASRAPGPASQTQYF.

The chain is built from TRBV20-1 and TRBJ2-1; 7 bases line up with TRBD1. The J segment lost 8 bases and the V segment lost 5 bases, leaving 9 bases of the junction unmatched. The CDR3 totals 13 residues. Germline loops: CDR1 DFQATT, CDR2 SNEGSKA (reference sequence). CDR3 residues: CSAPRTGRHEQFF. The CDR3 region has the DNA TGCAGTGCTCCCCGGACAGGTAGGCATGAGCAGTTCTTC.

This clonotype showed up just a few times. The rearrangement uses TRBV6-1 and TRBJ2-5, with a possible D match to TRBD2 (5 bases). From germline, CDR1 is MNHNS and CDR2 SASEGT. V was pared by 6 bases and J by 2 bases, with 13 bases between. The CDR3 extends over 14 amino acids. The CDR3 sequence is CASRPNRGQETQYF. In DNA form, the CDR3 reads TGTGCCAGCAGGCCCAATCGGGGACAAGAGACCCAGTACTTC.

V is TRBV24-1 and J is TRBJ1-5, with D hard to call. The CDR3 totals 12 residues. Germline values: CDR1 KGHDR, CDR2 SFDVKD. Trimming pared 4 bases from V and 4 bases from J, leaving 4 bases between. The CDR3 region is CATSEVNQPQHF. CDR3 bases: TGTGCCACCAGTGAGGTGAATCAGCCCCAGCATTTT.

Only a few counts were recorded for this clonotype. The chain combines TRBV20-1 with TRBJ1-2; D might be TRBD1 (5 bases). Germline CDR1 is DFQATT and CDR2 is SNEGSKA (reference sequence). The V end lost 1 base, the J end lost 2 bases, and 14 bases lay between the germline ends. This CDR3 has 15 residues. CDR3 in amino acids: CSARGGGAGNYGYTF. The DNA for the CDR3 is TGCAGTGCTAGAGGGGGCGGCGCAGGCAACTATGGCTACACCTTC.

A few counts support this clonotype. The chain carries TRBV20-1 and TRBJ1-3, with D uncertain. Germline values: CDR1 DFQATT, CDR2 SNEGSKA (reference sequence). Trimming took off 3 bases at V and 7 bases at J, with 7 bases between the two ends. The CDR3 is 11 amino acids. CDR3 region: CSARSPNTIYF. The CDR3 region has the DNA TGCAGTGCTAGGAGTCCGAACACCATATATTTT.

This chain uses TRBV20-1 with TRBJ2-7; TRBD1 might be the D (5 bases). CDR1 is DFQATT and CDR2 is SNEGSKA in the germline V gene (reference sequence). Between the trimmed V and J ends, which lost 6 bases and 4 bases, there was a span of 13 bases. This CDR3 contains 12 residues. The CDR3 region is CSAVTASYEQYF. CDR3 coding DNA: TGCAGTGCAGTGACAGCGAGTTACGAGCAGTACTTC.

This clonotype was found a few times. The genes are TRBV20-1 and TRBJ2-7; the D is unclear. Trimming stripped 2 bases from V and 0 bases from J, with 8 bases between. Germline CDR1 reads DFQATT; CDR2 reads SNEGSKA (reference sequence). This CDR3 is 13 amino acids long. CDR3 amino acids: CSARPYISYEQYF. The CDR3, as DNA: TGCAGTGCTAGACCCTATATCTCCTACGAGCAGTACTTC.

The chain couples TRBV28 to TRBJ2-7; 8 nucleotides match TRBD1. CDR3 length equals 15 residues. With V trimmed by 2 bases and J by 3 bases, 6 bases remained unmatched. The germline CDR1 and CDR2 sequences are MDHEN and SYDVKM. This CDR3 is CASSLASGGGYEQYF. The CDR3 DNA reads as TGTGCCAGCAGTTTAGCATCAGGGGGCGGCTACGAGCAGTACTTC.

The rearrangement joins TRBV19 to TRBJ2-7, with a weak D call TRBD1 (6 bases). This CDR3 has 14 amino acids. CDR1 is LNHDA, CDR2 SQIVND, per germline (reference sequence). With 7 bases removed from V and 5 bases from J, the gap between germline ends came to 18 bases. Here the CDR3 reads CASTRGRDLHEQYF. In DNA, the CDR3 is TGTGCCAGTACCAGGGGCAGGGACCTCCACGAGCAGTACTTC.

CDR3 protein: CASTSDSYGYTF. The CDR3 nucleotides are TGTGCCAGCACCTCGGACAGCTATGGCTACACCTTC. The rearrangement uses TRBV28 and TRBJ1-2; the D gene is possibly TRBD1 (6 bases). The germline V and J ends were trimmed by 7 bases and 4 bases, with 10 bases remaining between them. This CDR3 comprises 12 residues. CDR1 and CDR2 from the germline V gene are MDHEN and SYDVKM.

This clonotype appeared once. The chain uses TRBV6-1 and TRBJ2-7; 11 bases agree with TRBD1. V was pared by 5 bases and J by 0 bases, with 3 bases of the junction left unmatched. Germline values: CDR1 MNHNS, CDR2 SASEGT. The CDR3 covers 15 residues. This CDR3 is CASSQGTGGSYEQYF. The CDR3 coding sequence is TGTGCCAGCAGTCAGGGGACAGGGGGCTCCTACGAGCAGTACTTC.

J is TRBJ2-7 and V is TRBV7-9; 8 bases align to TRBD1. Per the germline V gene, CDR1 is SEHNR and CDR2 is FQNEAQ (reference sequence). The CDR3 runs to 14 residues. V was pared by 5 bases and J by 3 bases, with 6 bases of the junction left unmatched. CDR3 nucleotide sequence: TGTGCCAGCAGCATTACAGGGGGTGTCTACGAGCAGTACTTC. Translated, it gives CASSITGGVYEQYF.